This T cell receptor (beta chain) appears in the sequencing data of a study of blood T cell repertoires in COVID-19. Across the study: Specimens from acute and convalescent COVID-19 originated in the United States, Italy and Spain. PBMCs, B-cell-depleted T cells, or T cells were the source of the cDNA or gDNA that made up the material.

Original methodology: The authors estimated nucleated cell counts from reference gene primer amplification. TCRdb's copy holds only in-frame clones and misses some; the assay was immunoSEQ multiplex PCR. V and J calls and clone size come straight from that table; D and trimming were deduced from the DNA. This table holds hundreds of thousands of clones, roughly 85% found once. This CDR3 is 15 amino acids long. Germline loops: CDR1 SGHDN, CDR2 FVKESK. Trimming at V came to 1 base and at J to 9 bases, leaving 5 bases not matched to a gene. This clonotype was sampled from a human donor in a cohort sampled during active COVID-19. Material: peripheral blood. This chain uses TRBV14 with TRBJ1-6, with TRBD1 matching over 8 bases. CDR3 protein: CASSQVRGQGSPLHF. CDR3 nucleotides: TGTGCCAGCAGCCAAGTCAGGGGGCAGGGTTCACCCCTCCACTTT.